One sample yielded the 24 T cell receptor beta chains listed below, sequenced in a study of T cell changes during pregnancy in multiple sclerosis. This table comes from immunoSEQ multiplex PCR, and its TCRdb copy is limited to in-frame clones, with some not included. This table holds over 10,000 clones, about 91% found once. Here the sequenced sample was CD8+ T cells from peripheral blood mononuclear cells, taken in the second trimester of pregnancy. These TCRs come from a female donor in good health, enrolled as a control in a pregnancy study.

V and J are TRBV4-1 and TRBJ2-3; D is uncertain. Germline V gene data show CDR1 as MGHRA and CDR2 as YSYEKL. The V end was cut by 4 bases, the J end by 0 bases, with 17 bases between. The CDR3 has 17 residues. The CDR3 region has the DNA TGCGCCAGCAGCCCCGTCCTAGGAGCATCTAGCACAGATACGCAGTATTTT. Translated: CASSPVLGASSTDTQYF.

Here the CDR3 reads CAISDSGGGHEQYF. The CDR3 bases are TGTGCCATCAGTGATTCCGGCGGGGGGCACGAGCAGTACTTC. The genes are TRBV10-3 and TRBJ2-7, with 8 nucleotides matching TRBD2. The trim removed 3 bases at V and 5 bases at J, leaving 6 bases unmatched. Germline loops: CDR1 ENHRY, CDR2 SYGVKD. The CDR3 totals 14 residues.

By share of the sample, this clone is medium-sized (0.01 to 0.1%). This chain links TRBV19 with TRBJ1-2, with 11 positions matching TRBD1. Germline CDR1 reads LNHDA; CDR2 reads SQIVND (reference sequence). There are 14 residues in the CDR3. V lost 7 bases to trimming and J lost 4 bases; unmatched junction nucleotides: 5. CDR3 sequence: CASTRTGGSYGYTF. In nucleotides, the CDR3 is TGTGCCAGTACCAGGACAGGGGGCAGCTATGGCTACACCTTC.

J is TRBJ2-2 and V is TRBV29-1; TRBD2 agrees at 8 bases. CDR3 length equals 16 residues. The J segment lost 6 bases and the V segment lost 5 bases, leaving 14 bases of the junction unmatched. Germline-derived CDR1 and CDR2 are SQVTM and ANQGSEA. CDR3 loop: CSVWGSGGTRAGELFF. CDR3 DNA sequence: TGCAGCGTTTGGGGGTCCGGGGGGACTAGAGCCGGGGAGCTGTTTTTT.

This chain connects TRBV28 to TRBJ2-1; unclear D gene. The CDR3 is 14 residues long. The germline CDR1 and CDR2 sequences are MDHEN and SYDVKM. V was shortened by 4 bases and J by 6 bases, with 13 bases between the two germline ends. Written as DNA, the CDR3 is TGTGCCAGCAGTTCAGGTTCCTTGGGCAATGAGCAGTTCTTC. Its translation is CASSSGSLGNEQFF.

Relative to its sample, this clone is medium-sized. Here the CDR3 reads CASTLAGGASEQFF. For the CDR3, the DNA is TGTGCTTCTACGCTAGCGGGGGGCGCGTCTGAGCAGTTCTTC. This rearrangement joins TRBV30 to TRBJ2-1; 11 nucleotides match TRBD2. The germline V gene has CDR1 GTSNPN and CDR2 SVGIG (reference sequence). The CDR3 is 14 residues long.

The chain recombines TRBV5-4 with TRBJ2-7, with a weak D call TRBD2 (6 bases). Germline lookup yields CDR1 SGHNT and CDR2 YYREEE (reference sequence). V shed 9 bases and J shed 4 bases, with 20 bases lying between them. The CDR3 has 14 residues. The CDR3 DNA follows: TGTGCCACCAAGCCCGGGACTGCCCCATACGAGCAGTACTTC. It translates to CATKPGTAPYEQYF.

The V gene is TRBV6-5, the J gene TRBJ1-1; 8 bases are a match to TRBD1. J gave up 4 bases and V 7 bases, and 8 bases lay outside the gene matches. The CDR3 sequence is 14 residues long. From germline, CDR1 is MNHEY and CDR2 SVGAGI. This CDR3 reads CASNRQGAGTEAFF. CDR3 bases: TGTGCCAGCAATCGTCAGGGGGCGGGCACTGAAGCTTTCTTT.

The CDR3 nucleotides are TGCAGCGAGTCTAGCGGGAGGGATTACAATGAGCAGTTCTTC. Translation: CSESSGRDYNEQFF. The V and J genes are TRBV29-1 and TRBJ2-1; 12 positions match TRBD2. The ends lost 7 bases at V and 4 bases at J; junction bases unmatched: 5. The CDR3 has 14 residues. The germline V gene has CDR1 SQVTM and CDR2 ANQGSEA.

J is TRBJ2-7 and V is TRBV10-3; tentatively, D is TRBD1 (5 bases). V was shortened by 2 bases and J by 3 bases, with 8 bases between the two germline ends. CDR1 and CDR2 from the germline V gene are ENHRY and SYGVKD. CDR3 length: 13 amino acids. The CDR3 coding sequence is TGTGCCATCAGTGAGAGGGGCATCTACGAGCAGTACTTC. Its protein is CAISERGIYEQYF.

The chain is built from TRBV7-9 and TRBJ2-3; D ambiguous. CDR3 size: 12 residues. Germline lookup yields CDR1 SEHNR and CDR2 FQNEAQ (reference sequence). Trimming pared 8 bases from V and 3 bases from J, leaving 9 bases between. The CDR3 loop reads CASASGTDTQYF. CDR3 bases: TGTGCCAGCGCCTCCGGTACAGATACGCAGTATTTT.

The CDR3 sequence: CAWSVNEGQLSYEQYF. The CDR3 DNA is TGTGCCTGGAGTGTAAACGAGGGACAGCTATCCTACGAGCAGTACTTC. This chain links TRBV30 with TRBJ2-7; TRBD1 matches at 7 bases. The germline V gene has CDR1 GTSNPN and CDR2 SVGIG (reference sequence). The CDR3 runs to 16 residues. The V segment lost 0 bases and the J segment 1 base; nucleotides outside the gene matches: 9.

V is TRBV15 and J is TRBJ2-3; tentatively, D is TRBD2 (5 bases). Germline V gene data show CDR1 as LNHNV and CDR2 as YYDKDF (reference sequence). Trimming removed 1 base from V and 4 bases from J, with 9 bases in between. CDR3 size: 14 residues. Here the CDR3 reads CATSRVRESDTQYF. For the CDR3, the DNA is TGTGCCACCAGCAGAGTTCGGGAATCAGATACGCAGTATTTT. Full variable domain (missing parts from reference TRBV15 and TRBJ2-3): DAMVIQNPRYQVTQFGKPVTLSCSQTLNHNVMYWYQQKSSQAPKLLFHYYDKDFNNEADTPDNFQSRRPNTSFCFLDIRSPGLGDTAMYLCATSRVRESDTQYFGPGTRLTVL.

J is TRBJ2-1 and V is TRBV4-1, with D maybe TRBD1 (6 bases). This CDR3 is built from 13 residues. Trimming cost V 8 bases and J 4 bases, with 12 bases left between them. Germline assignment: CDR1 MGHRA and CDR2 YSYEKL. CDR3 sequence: CASSKGVYNEQFF. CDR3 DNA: TGCGCCAGCTCGAAGGGGGTTTACAATGAGCAGTTCTTC.

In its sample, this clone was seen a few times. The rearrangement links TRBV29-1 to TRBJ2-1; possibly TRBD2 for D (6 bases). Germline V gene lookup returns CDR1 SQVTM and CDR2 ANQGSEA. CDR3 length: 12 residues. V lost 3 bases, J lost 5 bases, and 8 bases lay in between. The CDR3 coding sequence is TGCAGCGTTGAGAGGAGGGACAATGAGCAGTTCTTC. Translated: CSVERRDNEQFF.

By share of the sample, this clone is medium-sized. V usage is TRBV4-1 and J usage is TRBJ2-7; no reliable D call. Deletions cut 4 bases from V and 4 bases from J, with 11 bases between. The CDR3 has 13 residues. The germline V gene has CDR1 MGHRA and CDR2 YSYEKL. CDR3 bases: TGCGCCAGCAGCCGAGCTTCGAATTACGAGCAGTACTTC. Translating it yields CASSRASNYEQYF.

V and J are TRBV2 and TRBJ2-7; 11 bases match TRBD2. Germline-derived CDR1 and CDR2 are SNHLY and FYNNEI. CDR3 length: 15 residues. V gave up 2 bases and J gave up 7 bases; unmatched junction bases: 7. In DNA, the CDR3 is TGTGCCAGCAGTGAATGGCTAGCGGGAGGTGATGAGCAGTACTTC. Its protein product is CASSEWLAGGDEQYF. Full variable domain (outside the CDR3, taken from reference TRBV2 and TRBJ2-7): EPEVTQTPSHQVTQMGQEVILRCVPISNHLYFYWYRQILGQKVEFLVSFYNNEISEKSEIFDDQFSVERPDGSNFTLKIRSTKLEDSAMYFCASSEWLAGGDEQYFGPGTRLTVT.

The CDR3 spells CASSARGFHEQYF. The DNA for the CDR3 is TGTGCCAGCAGTGCACGGGGATTTCACGAGCAGTACTTC. V and J are TRBV2 and TRBJ2-7; the D gene is possibly TRBD2 (5 bases). Trimming stripped 4 bases from V and 5 bases from J, with 12 bases between. The CDR3 contains 13 residues. CDR1 and CDR2 from the germline V gene are SNHLY and FYNNEI.

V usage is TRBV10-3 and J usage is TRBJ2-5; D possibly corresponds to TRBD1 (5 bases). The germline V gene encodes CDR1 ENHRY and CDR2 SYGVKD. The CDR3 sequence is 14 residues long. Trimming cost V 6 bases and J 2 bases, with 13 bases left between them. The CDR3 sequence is CAISGHLEQETQYF. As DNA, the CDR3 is TGTGCCATCAGCGGACACTTAGAGCAAGAGACCCAGTACTTC.

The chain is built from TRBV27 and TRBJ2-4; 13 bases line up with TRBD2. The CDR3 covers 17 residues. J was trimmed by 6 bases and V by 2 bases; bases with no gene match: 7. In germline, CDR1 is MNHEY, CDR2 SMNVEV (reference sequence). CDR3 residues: CASSLRLAGGLGNIQYF. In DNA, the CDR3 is TGTGCCAGCAGTTTAAGACTAGCGGGAGGCCTTGGAAACATTCAGTACTTC.

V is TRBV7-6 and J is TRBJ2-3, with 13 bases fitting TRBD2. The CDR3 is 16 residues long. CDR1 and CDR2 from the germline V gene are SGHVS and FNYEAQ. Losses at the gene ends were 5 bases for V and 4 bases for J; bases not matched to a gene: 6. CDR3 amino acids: CASSVGLAGESDTQYF. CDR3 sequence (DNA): TGTGCCAGCAGCGTCGGACTAGCGGGAGAATCAGATACGCAGTATTTT. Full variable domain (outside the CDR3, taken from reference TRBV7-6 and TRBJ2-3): GAGVSQSPRYKVTKRGQDVALRCDPISGHVSLYWYRQALGQGPEFLTYFNYEAQQDKSGLPNDRFSAERPEGSISTLTIQRTEQRDSAMYRCASSVGLAGESDTQYFGPGTRLTVL.

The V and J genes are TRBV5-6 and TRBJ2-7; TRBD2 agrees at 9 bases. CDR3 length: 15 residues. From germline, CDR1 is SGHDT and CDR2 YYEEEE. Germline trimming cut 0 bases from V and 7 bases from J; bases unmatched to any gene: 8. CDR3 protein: CASSLAIAGAKEQYF. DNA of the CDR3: TGTGCCAGCAGCTTGGCGATAGCGGGAGCAAAAGAGCAGTACTTC. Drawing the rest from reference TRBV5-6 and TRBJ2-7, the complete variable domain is DAGVTQSPTHLIKTRGQQVTLRCSPKSGHDTVSWYQQALGQGPQFIFQYYEEEERQRGNFPDRFSGHQFPNYSSELNVNALLLGDSALYLCASSLAIAGAKEQYFGPGTRLTVT.

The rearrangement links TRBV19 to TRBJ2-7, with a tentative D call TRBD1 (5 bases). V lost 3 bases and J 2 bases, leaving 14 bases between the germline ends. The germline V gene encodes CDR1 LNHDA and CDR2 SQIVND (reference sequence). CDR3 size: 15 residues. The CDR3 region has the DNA TGTGCCAGTAGTATCCTCCGCAGGGTCACCTACGAGCAGTACTTC. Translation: CASSILRRVTYEQYF.

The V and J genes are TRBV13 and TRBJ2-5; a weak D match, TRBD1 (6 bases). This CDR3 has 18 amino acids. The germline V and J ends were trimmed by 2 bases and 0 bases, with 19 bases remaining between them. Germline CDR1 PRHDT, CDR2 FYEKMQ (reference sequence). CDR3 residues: CASSLSSQGRQYQETQYF. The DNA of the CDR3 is TGTGCCAGCAGCTTAAGTTCTCAGGGGAGACAGTACCAAGAGACCCAGTACTTC.